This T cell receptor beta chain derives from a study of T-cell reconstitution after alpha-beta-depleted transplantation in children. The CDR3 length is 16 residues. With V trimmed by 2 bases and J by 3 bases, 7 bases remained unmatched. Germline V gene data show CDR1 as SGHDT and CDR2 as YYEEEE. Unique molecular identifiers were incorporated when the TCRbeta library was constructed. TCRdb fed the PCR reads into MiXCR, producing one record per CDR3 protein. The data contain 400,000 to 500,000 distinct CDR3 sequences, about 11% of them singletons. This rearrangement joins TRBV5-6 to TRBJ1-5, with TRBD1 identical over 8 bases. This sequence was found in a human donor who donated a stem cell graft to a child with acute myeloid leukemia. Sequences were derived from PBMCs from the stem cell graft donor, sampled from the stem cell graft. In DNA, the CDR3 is TGTGCCAGCAGCTTTGATGGGACAGGAGCCAATCAGCCCCAGCATTTT. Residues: CASSFDGTGANQPQHF.